This TCR beta chain came from a study of cytomegalovirus exposure and HLA in healthy donors. Study-wide results and caveats: In vitro work confirmed that a few CMV-associated chains recognize CMV antigens. For most TCR sequences rarity was the rule, although some public TCRs occurred in many donors.

TCRdb's copy holds only in-frame clones and misses some; the assay was immunoSEQ multiplex PCR. Of tens of thousands of clones in the sample, roughly 93% were seen once. Comment on this clone: Its cognate antigen is unknown.

The CDR3 runs 15 residues. Unmatched junction bases numbered 5, after V lost 5 bases and J lost 4 bases. The germline gives CDR1 MNHEY, CDR2 SVGAGI. The specimen was PBMCs. The chain recombines TRBV6-5 with TRBJ2-5, with 12 bases aligning to TRBD2. The TCR sequence derives from a woman aged 18-30 years in good health and CMV-seronegative. CDR3 sequence reads: CASSLLAGGGETQYF. The CDR3 nucleotides read TGTGCCAGCAGTCTACTAGCGGGGGGAGGAGAGACCCAGTACTTC.